Below, 31 T cell receptor beta chains from the same sample are listed, as sequenced in a study of blood T cell repertoires in COVID-19. The data were produced by immunoSEQ multiplex PCR, yet TCRdb's version contains in-frame clones alone and is incomplete. The sample shows roughly 250,000 clones, about 80% of them seen only once. Specimen: peripheral blood. These receptors came from a human donor in a cohort sampled during active COVID-19.

The V gene is TRBV10-2, the J gene TRBJ2-1; D gene ambiguous. V lost 8 bases and J lost 10, with 15 bases in between. The CDR3 contains 12 residues. Germline V lookup: CDR1 WSHSY, CDR2 SAAADI. The CDR3 DNA reads TGCGCCAGCGGAGCTGGGTTTCGAGAGCAGTTCTTC. This codes for CASGAGFREQFF.

This clone was observed a handful of times. The chain is built from TRBV21-1 and TRBJ2-5; TRBD2, the D gene given by the table, was not confirmed from the DNA. TRBV21-1 is an annotated pseudogene. The CDR3 has 16 amino acids. The CDR3 loop reads CASSKGGLAYQETQYF. The DNA for the CDR3 is TGTGCCAGCAGCAAAGGGGGACTAGCGTACCAAGAGACCCAGTACTTC.

This clone appeared a single time. J is TRBJ1-2 and V is TRBV6-2 or TRBV6-3, with D hard to call. Germline V gives CDR1 MNHEY, CDR2 SVGEGT. The CDR3 is 15 residues long. Trimming cost V 0 bases and J 0 bases, with 8 bases left between them. As DNA, the CDR3 is TGTGCCAGCAGTTACTCGTGGCAGACTAACTATGGCTACACCTTC. Translated: CASSYSWQTNYGYTF.

This clone was counted a single time. J is TRBJ2-6 and V is TRBV4-3, with D possibly matching TRBD1 (5 bases). Between the trimmed V and J ends, which lost 0 bases and 4 bases, there was a span of 10 bases. CDR3 size: 16 residues. The germline CDR1 and CDR2 sequences are LGHNA and YSLEER. The CDR3 reads CASSQDRARGANVLTF. The CDR3 bases are TGCGCCAGCAGCCAAGACAGGGCTAGGGGGGCCAACGTCCTGACTTTC.

V and J are TRBV29-1 and TRBJ2-1; TRBD2 is a possible D gene (5 bases). CDR3 length equals 12 residues. The ends were cut back, 3 bases at V and 3 bases at J, with 6 bases in the middle. Looked up from germline, CDR1 is SQVTM and CDR2 is ANQGSEA. CDR3 in amino acids: CSVEGVYNEQFF. The CDR3 DNA is TGCAGCGTTGAGGGAGTCTACAATGAGCAGTTCTTC.

Comments on this clone: A junction end diverges from the germline sequence, so it may reflect a read error. The chain carries TRBV2 and TRBJ2-7; D perhaps matches TRBD2 (6 bases). The CDR3 length is 15 residues. The germline V gene has CDR1 SNHLY and CDR2 FYNNEI. The CDR3 DNA reads as TGTGTCAGCTCGTCGGGACTCTCCGACGGGCACGAGCAGTACTTC. The encoded protein is CVSSSGLSDGHEQYF.

The chain recombines TRBV5-1 with TRBJ1-4; 11 bases agree with TRBD1. J lost 8 bases, V lost 4 bases, and 4 bases had no gene match. CDR1 is SGHRS, CDR2 YFSETQ, per germline. CDR3 length: 14 amino acids. CDR3 sequence: CASSPDRGLEKLFF. The CDR3 bases are TGCGCCAGCAGCCCGGACAGGGGGCTGGAAAAACTGTTTTTT.

CDR3 bases: TGTGCCACCAGCGGCCGGACAGGGAACACTGAAGCTTTCTTT. It codes for CATSGRTGNTEAFF. The chain employs TRBV15 and TRBJ1-1, with 7 bases lining up with TRBD1. J gave up 1 base and V 5 bases, and 4 bases lay outside the gene matches. This CDR3 is built from 14 residues. Germline loops: CDR1 LNHNV, CDR2 YYDKDF (reference sequence).

V and J are TRBV4-3 and TRBJ2-6, with 10 bases matching TRBD2. CDR3 length: 22 residues. CDR1 is LGHNA and CDR2 is YSLEER in the germline V gene. With V trimmed by 0 bases and J by 2 bases, 16 bases remained unmatched. The CDR3 region has the DNA TGCGCCAGCAGCCAAGAACCGGTAATAGCGGGGGGCCCCTCCCCTGGGGCCAACGTCCTGACTTTC. This codes for CASSQEPVIAGGPSPGANVLTF.

The chain uses TRBV4-1 and TRBJ2-1; TRBD2 matches 7 bases. V shed 1 base, J shed 7 bases, and the junction held 1 base outside the gene matches. The CDR3 contains 13 residues. Germline V gene lookup returns CDR1 MGHRA and CDR2 YSYEKL. The CDR3 DNA sequence: TGCGCCAGCAGCCAAGTACTAGCGAATGAGCAGTTCTTC. Its translation is CASSQVLANEQFF.

The chain is built from TRBV2 and TRBJ2-7, with D possibly TRBD1 on 6 matching bases. Germline-derived CDR1 and CDR2 are SNHLY and FYNNEI. The CDR3 contains 13 residues. Trimming shortened V by 6 bases and J by 9 bases, and 18 bases separated the two germline ends. CDR3 bases: TGTGCCAGCAGACAAGAGACAGGAGGTGCGCAGTACTTC. Protein: CASRQETGGAQYF.

V gene TRBV6-1 combines with J gene TRBJ1-2; no firm D call. V was trimmed by 1 base and J by 4 bases, leaving 7 bases between them. This CDR3 spans 13 amino acids. The germline CDR1 and CDR2 sequences are MNHNS and SASEGT. The CDR3 region has the DNA TGTGCCAGCAGTGAAGTCCCCCTCTATGGCTACACCTTC. Its protein is CASSEVPLYGYTF.

This chain links TRBV7-2 with TRBJ2-7; no clear D. Germline values: CDR1 SGHTA, CDR2 FQGNSA. With 0 bases removed from V and 0 bases from J, the gap between germline ends came to 6 bases. There are 14 residues in the CDR3. CDR3 sequence reads: CASSLAHISYEQYF. CDR3 nucleotide sequence: TGTGCCAGCAGCTTAGCCCACATCTCCTACGAGCAGTACTTC.

This clone was counted only a few times. This chain links TRBV7-8 with TRBJ1-1; TRBD1 is a possible D gene (5 bases). Trimming left V 1 base short and J 0 bases short, with 9 bases between. The CDR3 consists of 15 residues. Germline V gene sequence: CDR1 SGHVS, CDR2 FQNEAQ. In nucleotides, the CDR3 is TGTGCCAGCAGCTTAGTGCAGGGTATGAACACTGAAGCTTTCTTT. Its translation: CASSLVQGMNTEAFF.

This chain uses TRBV2 with TRBJ2-2; 10 nucleotides agree with TRBD2. From germline, CDR1 is SNHLY and CDR2 FYNNEI. CDR3 length: 15 residues. With 4 bases clipped from V and 6 bases from J, the junction kept 5 bases outside the gene matches. CDR3 DNA: TGTGCCAGCAGTGGTAAAGGACTAGCGGCCGGGGAGCTGTTTTTT. This sequence encodes CASSGKGLAAGELFF.

The CDR3 region is CASSFGQGLYEQYF. CDR3 bases: TGTGCCAGCAGCTTCGGGCAGGGGCTCTACGAGCAGTACTTC. V is TRBV5-6 and J is TRBJ2-7; D may be TRBD1 (6 bases). There are 14 residues in the CDR3. Trimming took off 2 bases at V and 3 bases at J, with 12 bases between the two ends. In germline, CDR1 is SGHDT, CDR2 YYEEEE.

The chain links TRBV6-5 to TRBJ2-7; D call uncertain. CDR1 and CDR2 (germline): MNHEY, SVGAGI. This CDR3 has 14 amino acids. Trimming pared 6 bases from V and 4 bases from J, leaving 16 bases between. The CDR3 sequence: CASRAASHSYEQYF. In nucleotides, the CDR3 is TGTGCCAGCAGGGCAGCGAGTCACTCATACGAGCAGTACTTC.

This clone was seen a few times. This sequence joins TRBV10-3 and TRBJ2-7, with D perhaps TRBD1 (5 bases). The germline gives CDR1 ENHRY, CDR2 SYGVKD. The CDR3 loop spans 16 amino acids. Trimming removed 0 bases from V and 3 bases from J, with 15 bases in between. The CDR3 sequence: CAISESPGRSGYEQYF. In DNA form, the CDR3 reads TGTGCCATCAGTGAGTCGCCAGGGCGGAGTGGCTACGAGCAGTACTTC.

This chain uses TRBV5-1 with TRBJ2-7; 10 positions agree with TRBD2. Germline trimming cut 1 base from V and 3 bases from J; bases unmatched to any gene: 7. This CDR3 comprises 16 residues. CDR1 and CDR2 from the germline V gene are SGHRS and YFSETQ. CDR3 nucleotide sequence: TGCGCCAGCAGCTTGTATCCTAGCGGGAGAAACTACGAGCAGTACTTC. Translated, it gives CASSLYPSGRNYEQYF.

The chain carries TRBV13 and TRBJ1-1; D is uncertain. Germline CDR1 PRHDT, CDR2 FYEKMQ (reference sequence). Deletions cut 6 bases from V and 0 bases from J, with 14 bases between. CDR3 length: 15 residues. This CDR3 is CASSTTQMMNTEAFF. CDR3 nucleotides: TGTGCCAGCAGTACAACCCAAATGATGAACACTGAAGCTTTCTTT.

This clone was recorded a few times. The chain couples TRBV5-8 to TRBJ1-2; unclear D gene. The V gene lost 2 bases and the J gene lost 6 bases, with 5 bases spanning the gap. This CDR3 comprises 11 residues. Per the germline V gene, CDR1 is SGHTS and CDR2 is YDEGEE. The CDR3 DNA reads as TGTGCCAGCAGCTTTGGCCATGGCTACACCTTC. It yields the protein CASSFGHGYTF.

Notes on this clone: This sample also contains other DNA sequences that code for the same CDR3. The chain couples TRBV12-3 or TRBV12-4 to TRBJ2-3; D unclear. Trimming cost V 6 bases and J 1 base, with 8 bases left between them. This CDR3 has 13 residues. The CDR3 nucleotides are TGTGCCAGCAGCCAGACTCGCACAGATACGCAGTATTTT. This sequence encodes CASSQTRTDTQYF.

The chain combines TRBV7-9 with TRBJ1-6, with D possibly being TRBD1 (6 bases). Germline CDR1 and CDR2: SEHNR and FQNEAQ (reference sequence). The CDR3 consists of 14 residues. Trimming left V 6 bases short and J 7 bases short, with 13 bases between. The CDR3 bases are TGTGCCAGCAGACCAGACAGGAACAATTCACCCCTCCACTTT. It specifies CASRPDRNNSPLHF.

The chain has TRBV10-3 and TRBJ2-3; 9 positions match TRBD2. CDR1 is ENHRY, CDR2 SYGVKD, per germline. The V gene end was trimmed by 2 bases and the J gene end by 0 bases; junction bases not matched to a gene: 9. CDR3 length: 18 residues. CDR3 sequence: CAISEALAGTTSTDTQYF. CDR3 DNA sequence: TGTGCCATCAGTGAGGCGCTAGCGGGGACGACTAGCACAGATACGCAGTATTTT.

The chain links TRBV12-3 or TRBV12-4 to TRBJ2-1; D gene uncertain. CDR3 length: 12 amino acids. The ends were cut back, 6 bases at V and 0 bases at J, with 3 bases in the middle. The chain's CDR3 is CASSRSYNEQFF. CDR3 sequence (DNA): TGTGCCAGCAGCCGCTCCTACAATGAGCAGTTCTTC.

The sample holds one count of this clone. V usage is TRBV10-2 and J usage is TRBJ1-5; 11 positions agree with TRBD1. This CDR3 has 18 amino acids. The germline gives CDR1 WSHSY, CDR2 SAAADI. V lost 5 bases to trimming and J lost 3 bases; unmatched junction nucleotides: 12. The CDR3 loop is CASSPLGTGGSNNQPQHF. The CDR3 DNA follows: TGCGCCAGCAGTCCACTAGGGACAGGGGGGTCGAACAATCAGCCCCAGCATTTT.

This clone occurred once. The rearrangement links TRBV29-1 to TRBJ2-2; 8 positions agree with TRBD1. The germline CDR1 and CDR2 sequences are SQVTM and ANQGSEA. The CDR3 totals 14 residues. Trimming at V came to 4 bases and at J to 1 base, leaving 2 bases not matched to a gene. CDR3 residues: CSVGDRRNTGELFF. Here the CDR3 DNA reads TGCAGCGTTGGGGACAGGAGGAACACCGGGGAGCTGTTTTTT.

The rearrangement joins TRBV6-6 to TRBJ2-7, with D possibly TRBD1 on 5 matching bases. The CDR3 is made up of 14 amino acids. Germline assignment: CDR1 MNHNY and CDR2 SVGAGI (reference sequence). Trimming removed 2 bases from V and 3 bases from J, with 11 bases in between. CDR3 amino acids: CASSYQTGFYEQYF. CDR3 in DNA: TGTGCCAGCAGTTACCAAACAGGATTCTACGAGCAGTACTTC.

With respect to this clone: At one end, the junction sequence differs from germline, possibly due to a read error. The rearrangement uses TRBV7-7 and TRBJ2-5, with D tentatively TRBD2 (5 bases). This CDR3 has 16 amino acids. In germline, CDR1 is SSHAT, CDR2 FNYEAQ (reference sequence). Here the CDR3 reads CASSLRTFPFEETQYF. CDR3 nucleotides: TGTGCTAGCAGCTTAAGGACTTTCCCATTTGAGGAGACCCAGTACTTC. Variable domain in full (rest from reference TRBV7-7 and TRBJ2-5): GAGVSQSPRYKVTKRGQDVTLRCDPISSHATLYWYQQALGQGPEFLTYFNYEAQPDKSGLPSDRFSAERPEGSISTLTIQRTEQRDSAMYRCASSLRTFPFEETQYFGPGTRLLVL.

This clone was seen more than once but under ten times. In nucleotides, the CDR3 is TGCGCCAGCAGCCAAGATATGTACAGAAGCTATAATTCACCCCTCCACTTT. Its translation is CASSQDMYRSYNSPLHF. V usage is TRBV4-1 and J usage is TRBJ1-6; D gene unclear. Germline CDR1 MGHRA, CDR2 YSYEKL. CDR3 length: 17 amino acids. The V end was cut by 0 bases, the J end by 3 bases, with 12 bases between.

This sequence joins TRBV12-3 or TRBV12-4 and TRBJ1-2, with D unresolved. The CDR3 is 12 residues long. V gave up 3 bases and J gave up 4 bases, with 6 bases separating them. CDR3 residues: CASSFVSYGYTF. The CDR3 DNA sequence: TGTGCCAGCAGTTTTGTTAGCTATGGCTACACCTTC.